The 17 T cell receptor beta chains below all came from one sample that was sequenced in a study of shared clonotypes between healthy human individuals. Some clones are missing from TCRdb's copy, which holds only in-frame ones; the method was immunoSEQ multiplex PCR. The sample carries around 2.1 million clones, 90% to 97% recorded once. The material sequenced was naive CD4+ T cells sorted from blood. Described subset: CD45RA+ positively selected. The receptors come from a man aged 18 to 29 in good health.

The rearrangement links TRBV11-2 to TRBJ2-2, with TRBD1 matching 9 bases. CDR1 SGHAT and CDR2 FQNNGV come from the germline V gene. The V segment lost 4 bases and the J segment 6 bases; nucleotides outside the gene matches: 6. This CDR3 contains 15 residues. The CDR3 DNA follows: TGTGCCAGCAGCTGGGGACAGGGAGCCCCCGGGGAGCTGTTTTTT. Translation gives CASSWGQGAPGELFF.

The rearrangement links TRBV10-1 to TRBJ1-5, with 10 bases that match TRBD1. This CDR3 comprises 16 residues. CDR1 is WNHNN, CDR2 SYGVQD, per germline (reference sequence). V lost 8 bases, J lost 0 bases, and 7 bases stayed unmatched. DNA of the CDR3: TGCGCCAGCGATGGACAGGGGGGAGGTAGCAATCAGCCCCAGCATTTT. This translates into CASDGQGGGSNQPQHF.

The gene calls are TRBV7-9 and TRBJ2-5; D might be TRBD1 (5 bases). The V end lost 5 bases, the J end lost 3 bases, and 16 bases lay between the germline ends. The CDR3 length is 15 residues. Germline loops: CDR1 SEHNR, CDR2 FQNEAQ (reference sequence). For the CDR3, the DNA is TGTGCCAGCAGCCCCCAAAGGGCAGGGAAAGAGACCCAGTACTTC. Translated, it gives CASSPQRAGKETQYF.

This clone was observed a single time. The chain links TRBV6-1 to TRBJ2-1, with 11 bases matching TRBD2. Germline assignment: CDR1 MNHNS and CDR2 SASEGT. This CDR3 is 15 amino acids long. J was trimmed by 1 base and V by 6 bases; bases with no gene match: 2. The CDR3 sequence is CASRTSGTSYNEQFF. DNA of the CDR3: TGTGCCAGCAGGACTAGCGGGACATCCTACAATGAGCAGTTCTTC.

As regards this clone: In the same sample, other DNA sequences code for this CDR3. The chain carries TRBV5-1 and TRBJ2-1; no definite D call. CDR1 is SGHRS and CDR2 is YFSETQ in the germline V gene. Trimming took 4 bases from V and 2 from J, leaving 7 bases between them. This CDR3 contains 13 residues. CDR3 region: CASSREAYNEQFF. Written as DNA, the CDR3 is TGCGCCAGCAGCCGTGAGGCCTACAATGAGCAGTTCTTC.

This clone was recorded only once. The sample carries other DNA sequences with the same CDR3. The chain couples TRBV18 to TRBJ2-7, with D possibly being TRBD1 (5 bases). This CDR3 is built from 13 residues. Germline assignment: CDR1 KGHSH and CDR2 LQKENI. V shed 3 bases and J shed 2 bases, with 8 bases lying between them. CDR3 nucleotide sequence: TGTGCCAGCTCACCTTCGGACACCTACGAGCAGTACTTC. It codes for CASSPSDTYEQYF.

CDR3 sequence (DNA): TGTGCCAGCAGCCCTGGGACTATCGACACCGGGGAGCTGTTTTTT. It specifies CASSPGTIDTGELFF. The chain carries TRBV6-5 and TRBJ2-2, with TRBD2 matching over 7 bases. V dropped 6 bases and J dropped 3; count of bases not matched to a gene: 7. This CDR3 has 15 amino acids. Looked up from germline, CDR1 is MNHEY and CDR2 is SVGAGI.

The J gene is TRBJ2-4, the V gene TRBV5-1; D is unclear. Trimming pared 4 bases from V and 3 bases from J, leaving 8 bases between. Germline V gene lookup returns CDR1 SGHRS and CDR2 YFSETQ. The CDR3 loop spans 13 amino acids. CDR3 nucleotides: TGCGCCAGCAGCCTGGACGACAAAAACATTCAGTACTTC. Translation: CASSLDDKNIQYF.

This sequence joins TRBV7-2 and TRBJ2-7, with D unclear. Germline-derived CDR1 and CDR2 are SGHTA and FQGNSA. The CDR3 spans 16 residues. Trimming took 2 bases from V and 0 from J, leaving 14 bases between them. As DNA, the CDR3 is TGTGCCAGCAGCTTACGAGGAAAAGGTAGCTCCTACGAGCAGTACTTC. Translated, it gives CASSLRGKGSSYEQYF.

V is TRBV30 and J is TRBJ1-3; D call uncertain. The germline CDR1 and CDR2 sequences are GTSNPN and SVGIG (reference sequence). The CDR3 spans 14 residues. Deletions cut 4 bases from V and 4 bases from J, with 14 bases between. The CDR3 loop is CAWNQEANGNTIYF. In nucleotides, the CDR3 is TGTGCCTGGAATCAGGAGGCTAACGGAAACACCATATATTTT.

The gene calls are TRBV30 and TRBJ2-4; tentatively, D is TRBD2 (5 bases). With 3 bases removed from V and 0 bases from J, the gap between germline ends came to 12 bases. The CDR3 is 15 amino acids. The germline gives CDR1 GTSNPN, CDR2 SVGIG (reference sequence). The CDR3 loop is CAWRERALAKNIQYF. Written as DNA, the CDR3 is TGTGCCTGGAGGGAGAGGGCCTTAGCCAAAAACATTCAGTACTTC.

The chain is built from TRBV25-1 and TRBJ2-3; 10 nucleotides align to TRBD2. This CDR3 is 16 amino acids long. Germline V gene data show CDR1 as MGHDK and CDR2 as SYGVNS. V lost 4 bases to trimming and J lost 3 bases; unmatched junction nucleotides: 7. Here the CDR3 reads CASSGGTSARTDTQYF. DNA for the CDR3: TGTGCCAGCAGTGGCGGGACTAGCGCTAGGACAGATACGCAGTATTTT.

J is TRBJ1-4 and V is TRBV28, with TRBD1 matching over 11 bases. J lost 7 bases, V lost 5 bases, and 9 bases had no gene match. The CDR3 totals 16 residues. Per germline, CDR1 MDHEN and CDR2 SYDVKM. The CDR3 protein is CASSTGQGARTEKLFF. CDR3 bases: TGTGCCAGCAGTACTGGACAGGGGGCAAGAACTGAAAAACTGTTTTTT.

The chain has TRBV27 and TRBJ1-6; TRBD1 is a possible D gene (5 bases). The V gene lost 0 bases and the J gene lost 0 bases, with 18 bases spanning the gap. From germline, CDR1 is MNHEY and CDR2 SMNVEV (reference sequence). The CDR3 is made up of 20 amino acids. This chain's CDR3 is CASSLSFPTSGSSYNSPLHF. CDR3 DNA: TGTGCCAGCAGTTTATCGTTCCCGACGTCAGGGAGCTCCTATAATTCACCCCTCCACTTT.

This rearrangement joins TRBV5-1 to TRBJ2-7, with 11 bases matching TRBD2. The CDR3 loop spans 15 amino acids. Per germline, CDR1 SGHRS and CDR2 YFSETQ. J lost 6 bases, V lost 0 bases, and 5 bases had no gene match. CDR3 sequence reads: CASSLGGTSGIEQYF. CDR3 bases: TGCGCCAGCAGCTTGGGGGGGACTAGCGGCATCGAGCAGTACTTC.

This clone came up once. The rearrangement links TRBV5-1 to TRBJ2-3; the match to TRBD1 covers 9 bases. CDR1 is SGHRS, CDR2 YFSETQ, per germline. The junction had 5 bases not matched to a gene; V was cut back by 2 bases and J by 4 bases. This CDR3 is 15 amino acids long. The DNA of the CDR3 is TGCGCCAGCAGCTTTACAGGGGGCAGCTCAGATACGCAGTATTTT. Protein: CASSFTGGSSDTQYF.

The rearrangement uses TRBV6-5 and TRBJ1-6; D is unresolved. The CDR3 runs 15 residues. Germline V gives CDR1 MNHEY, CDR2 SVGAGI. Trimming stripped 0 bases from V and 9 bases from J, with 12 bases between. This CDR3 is CASSYSTPGSSPLHF. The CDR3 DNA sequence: TGTGCCAGCAGTTACTCGACTCCGGGGTCTTCACCCCTCCACTTT.